This TCR beta chain was retrieved from a study of blood T cell repertoires in COVID-19. The V and J ends lost 8 bases and 5 bases respectively, with 13 bases between them. Germline values: CDR1 SGHTA, CDR2 FQGTGA. This CDR3 spans 14 amino acids. The authors' processing: By means of reference gene primer amplification, nucleated cell counts were estimated. TCRdb's table, derived via immunoSEQ multiplex PCR, lists solely in-frame clones and lacks some. The V and J calls and clone size come from that table; D and trimming were worked out from the DNA. Of approximately 260,000 clones in the sample, approximately 85% were seen once.

This clonotype was sampled from a woman aged 55 to 70 with active or convalescent COVID-19. This sequence joins TRBV7-3 and TRBJ1-6; TRBD1 is a possible D gene (5 bases). The specimen sequenced was peripheral blood. Here the CDR3 reads CASAPGEDNSPLHF. The CDR3 DNA follows: TGTGCCAGCGCGCCGGGGGAGGATAATTCACCCCTCCACTTT.